This T cell receptor beta chain was captured in a study of T cell responses to AZD1222 COVID-19 vaccine. Study summary: Second-dose groups at about 4 or about 12 weeks were pooled.

Points on this clone: Its antigen is unidentified.

The table came from immunoSEQ multiplex PCR; TCRdb's copy has only in-frame clones and leaves some out. The data contain about 85,000 clones, roughly nine tenths of them singletons. Study-level results: Every sample of the repertoires postdated the peak T cell response. At baseline, just a handful of AZD1222 recipients tested seropositive. Close to half of all spike-specific TCRs reportedly target regions of the variants that are unmutated.

The CDR3 runs to 15 residues. Trimming pared 4 bases from V and 5 bases from J, leaving 15 bases between. Germline assignment: CDR1 SGHDN and CDR2 FVKESK. This receptor was obtained from an adult in good health. V is TRBV14 and J is TRBJ2-1, with D possibly TRBD2 on 5 matching bases. The material was peripheral blood, obtained on day 0 of AZD1222 vaccination. The CDR3 loop reads CASSPLLAGDNEQFF. CDR3 DNA sequence: TGTGCCAGCAGCCCCCTTCTAGCCGGCGACAATGAGCAGTTCTTC. Looking up the rest from reference TRBV14 and TRBJ2-1 gives the full variable domain: EAGVTQFPSHSVIEKGQTVTLRCDPISGHDNLYWYRRVMGKEIKFLLHFVKESKQDESGMPNNRFLAERTGGTYSTLKVQPAELEDSGVYFCASSPLLAGDNEQFFGPGTRLTVL.